These 10 T cell receptor beta chains share one sample of origin, sequenced in a study of blood T cell repertoires in COVID-19. This table comes from immunoSEQ multiplex PCR, and its TCRdb copy is limited to in-frame clones, with some not included. The sample gives approximately 300,000 clones, about four fifths of which show up once; 15% to 18% is in the top ten. Sequenced sample: peripheral blood. The origin of the receptors is a person between 65 and 79 years old with COVID-19, enrolled during active disease.

J is TRBJ1-5 and V is TRBV7-8; 8 positions agree with TRBD1. Trimming cost V 3 bases and J 7 bases; bases outside gene matches: 8. Looked up from germline, CDR1 is SGHVS and CDR2 is FQNEAQ. This CDR3 is 15 amino acids long. This CDR3 is CASSFAGQGGQPQHF. CDR3 coding DNA: TGTGCCAGCAGCTTTGCCGGACAGGGCGGCCAGCCCCAGCATTTT.

This rearrangement joins TRBV27 to TRBJ1-4; D gene unclear. V was cut by 5 bases and J by 8 bases, with 21 bases left in between. The CDR3 totals 16 residues. In germline, CDR1 is MNHEY, CDR2 SMNVEV (reference sequence). CDR3 in DNA: TGTGCCAGCAGTCCCCGATCCTCCGCGAGAGGCGAAAAACTGTTTTTT. This sequence encodes CASSPRSSARGEKLFF.

The chain employs TRBV6-5 and TRBJ1-1; TRBD1 matches 10 bases. In germline, CDR1 is MNHEY, CDR2 SVGAGI. The CDR3 runs to 14 residues. V lost 8 bases and J lost 10; bases outside the gene matches: 13. This chain's CDR3 is CASRDRGLGLGAFF. For the CDR3, the DNA is TGTGCCAGCCGGGACAGGGGCCTAGGGTTGGGAGCTTTCTTT.

The V and J genes are TRBV30 and TRBJ2-7; TRBD1 might be the D (6 bases). V was trimmed by 5 bases and J by 0 bases, leaving 11 bases between them. Germline lookup yields CDR1 GTSNPN and CDR2 SVGIG (reference sequence). The CDR3 length is 13 residues. CDR3 in amino acids: CAWDRLSSYEQYF. CDR3 bases: TGTGCCTGGGACAGGTTATCCTCCTACGAGCAGTACTTC.

The J gene is TRBJ2-3, the V gene TRBV7-2; a possible D gene is TRBD1 (6 bases). Per the germline V gene, CDR1 is SGHTA and CDR2 is FQGNSA. The V and J ends lost 4 bases and 5 bases respectively, with 13 bases between them. CDR3 length equals 14 residues. CDR3 residues: CASSSGLQGDTQYF. CDR3 DNA sequence: TGTGCCAGCAGCTCGGGTTTACAGGGAGATACGCAGTATTTT.

The CDR3: CASSGRQALNTEAFF. The CDR3 nucleotides read TGTGCCAGCTCTGGACGACAGGCGCTAAACACTGAAGCTTTCTTT. This chain uses TRBV18 with TRBJ1-1; tentatively, D is TRBD1 (6 bases). CDR1 is KGHSH, CDR2 LQKENI, per germline. Trimming shortened V by 6 bases and J by 2 bases, and 16 bases separated the two germline ends. This CDR3 has 15 residues.

The rearrangement links TRBV5-1 to TRBJ2-3; possibly TRBD1 for D (6 bases). The CDR3 consists of 16 residues. V lost 0 bases to trimming and J lost 3 bases, with 14 bases between them. Germline CDR1 reads SGHRS; CDR2 reads YFSETQ. The chain's CDR3 is CASSLDRAVGTDTQYF. The CDR3 DNA reads TGCGCCAGCAGCTTGGACAGGGCCGTGGGGACAGATACGCAGTATTTT.

J is TRBJ2-7 and V is TRBV29-1; D perhaps matches TRBD2 (6 bases). Trimming took off 1 base at V and 0 bases at J, with 10 bases between the two ends. Per germline, CDR1 SQVTM and CDR2 ANQGSEA. CDR3 length: 14 amino acids. CDR3 nucleotides: TGCAGCGTTGAAGGTAGCGGAGCCTCCTACGAGCAGTACTTC. This gives the protein CSVEGSGASYEQYF.

This clone was seen more than once but under ten times. The chain couples TRBV10-1 to TRBJ2-2, with a tentative D call TRBD1 (5 bases). This CDR3 contains 16 residues. The V gene lost 2 bases and the J gene lost 5 bases, with 15 bases spanning the gap. Germline values: CDR1 WNHNN, CDR2 SYGVQD (reference sequence). CDR3 sequence reads: CASSERGSRRTGELFF. CDR3 DNA: TGCGCCAGCAGTGAGAGGGGATCTAGACGAACCGGGGAGCTGTTTTTT.

This chain uses TRBV28 with TRBJ2-6, with D unclear. The CDR3 spans 15 residues. V was cut by 2 bases and J by 4 bases, with 9 bases left in between. Germline V gene data show CDR1 as MDHEN and CDR2 as SYDVKM. Here the CDR3 DNA reads TGTGCCAGCAGTTTAGTTAATGTAGGGGCCAACGTCCTGACTTTC. It codes for CASSLVNVGANVLTF.